Listed below are T cell receptor beta chains from one sample, sequenced in a study of cytomegalovirus exposure and HLA in healthy donors. Sequencing used immunoSEQ multiplex PCR; TCRdb keeps in-frame clones, though not all of them. The sample has 120,000 or so clones, around 80% seen once. Input material: PBMCs. The source is a woman younger than 30 in good health and CMV-seronegative. CDR3s include the opening cysteine and the closing phenylalanine or tryptophan. A D gene is named only where the DNA matches it firmly. Clone sizes are given selectively: once, few, many, or a class where the clone is expanded.

cdr3_nt,cdr3_aa,d_call,clone_size,v_call,j_call
TGTGCCAGCAGCCAGGGACTAGCGGGAGCTGAGCAGTTCTTC,CASSQGLAGAEQFF,TRBD2,-,TRBV13,TRBJ2-1
TGTGCCAGCAGGAGGGGGACTGAAGCTTTCTTT,CASRRGTEAFF,-,-,TRBV28,TRBJ1-1
TGTGCCAGCAGTTATGCAGGTGGCACTGAAGCTTTCTTT,CASSYAGGTEAFF,-,-,TRBV6-5,TRBJ1-1
TGTGCCAGCAGCTTGGAGGGACAGGGGGTCTTGAGGACTGAAGCTTTCTTT,CASSLEGQGVLRTEAFF,TRBD1,-,TRBV5-5,TRBJ1-1
TGTGCCAGCAGGGGGGACAGGCAAGACAATGAGCAGTTCTTC,CASRGDRQDNEQFF,TRBD1,once,TRBV27,TRBJ2-1
TGTGCCAGCAGCCTGCCCCTAGAAACCGGGGAGCTGTTTTTT,CASSLPLETGELFF,-,-,TRBV4-2,TRBJ2-2
TGTGCCAGCAGCTTGGGGGACAGAGGTAATCAGCCCCAGCATTTT,CASSLGDRGNQPQHF,TRBD1,-,TRBV7-2,TRBJ1-5
TGTGCCACCAGCTCCAGGTCCGGGACAGGCAATCAGCCCCAGCATTTT,CATSSRSGTGNQPQHF,TRBD1,-,TRBV15,TRBJ1-5
TGTGCTAGTGGGGTAAGCGATACGCAGTATTTT,CASGVSDTQYF,-,-,TRBV12-5,TRBJ2-3
TGTGCCAGCAGTTATTTGCAGCCCCAGCATTTT,CASSYLQPQHF,-,-,TRBV2,TRBJ1-5
TGTGCCTACAGGGGAGGCACTGAAGCTTTCTTT,CAYRGGTEAFF,TRBD1,once,TRBV6-5,TRBJ1-1
TGTGCCAGCAGCCAACCCAAACTAGCGGGGGGGATGGACACCGGGGAGCTGTTTTTT,CASSQPKLAGGMDTGELFF,TRBD2,few,TRBV4-2,TRBJ2-2
TGCGCCAGCAGCTTGGACTATCTAACCGGGGAGCTGTTTTTT,CASSLDYLTGELFF,-,-,TRBV5-1,TRBJ2-2
TGTGCCAGCAATTCCTGGGCCCCAAACCAGCCCCAGCATTTT,CASNSWAPNQPQHF,-,-,TRBV19,TRBJ1-5
TGTGCCAGCAGCTTGGGGGCAGGGGGAAACGAGCAGTACTTC,CASSLGAGGNEQYF,TRBD1,-,TRBV5-6,TRBJ2-7
TGTGCCAGCAGCTTAAAGCCGACAGGGGTGGCCACCGGGGAGCTGTTTTTT,CASSLKPTGVATGELFF,TRBD1,-,TRBV7-3,TRBJ2-2